One sample yielded the 27 T cell receptor beta chains listed below, sequenced in a study of T cells after yellow fever vaccination. MiXCR, applied by TCRdb to the 5' RACE reads, yields one record per CDR3 protein. Of 300,000 to 400,000 distinct CDR3 sequences in the sample, under 15% are singletons; the top ten hold approximately 3.4%. The source was CD4+ T cells sorted from PBMCs, collected 15 days after the yellow fever booster vaccination. These receptors were collected from a young man who received the YFV17D yellow fever vaccine.

This clonotype has a handful of counts. This chain joins TRBV12-3 or TRBV12-4 and TRBJ1-5, with a tentative D call TRBD1 (6 bases). This CDR3 spans 14 amino acids. Between the trimmed V and J ends, which lost 3 bases and 5 bases, there was a span of 11 bases. The CDR3 loop is CASSFSRGDQPQHF. DNA of the CDR3: TGTGCCAGCAGTTTCAGTAGGGGGGATCAGCCCCAGCATTTT.

Turning to this clonotype: One end of the junction does not line up with germline, which may come from a read error. The chain joins TRBV18 to TRBJ2-5; no reliable D call. Germline CDR1 KGHSH, CDR2 LQKENI. The CDR3 sequence is 14 residues long. Here the CDR3 DNA reads TGTGCCAGCACACCACGTAGCATACAAGAGACCCAGTACTTC. Its translation: CASTPRSIQETQYF. Filled out from reference TRBV18 and TRBJ2-5, the complete variable domain reads NAGVMQNPRHLVRRRGQEARLRCSPMKGHSHVYWYRQLPEEGLKFMVYLQKENIIDESGMPKERFSAEFPKEGPSILRIQQVVRGDSAAYFCASTPRSIQETQYFGPGTRLLVL.

This clonotype was seen a handful of times. The chain links TRBV3-1 to TRBJ2-1; the match to TRBD2 covers 9 bases. V dropped 4 bases and J dropped 10; count of bases not matched to a gene: 8. In germline, CDR1 is LGHDT, CDR2 YNNKEL (reference sequence). CDR3 length: 14 amino acids. In nucleotides, the CDR3 is TGTGCCAGCAGCCCGCAAGCGGGGGGTCGGGAGCAGTTCTTC. Protein product: CASSPQAGGREQFF.

This chain links TRBV7-9 with TRBJ1-1; 7 bases are shared with TRBD1. The CDR3 is made up of 14 amino acids. The V gene's germline CDR1 is SEHNR and CDR2 FQNEAQ (reference sequence). The V segment lost 10 bases and the J segment 5 bases; nucleotides outside the gene matches: 13. Here the CDR3 DNA reads TGTGCCACAACCTCACGACAGGGCTGGACTGAAGCTTTCTTT. Its protein is CATTSRQGWTEAFF.

This clonotype was recorded a few times. This chain links TRBV12-3 or TRBV12-4 with TRBJ1-6; no clear D gene. V shed 6 bases and J shed 6 bases, with 12 bases lying between them. There are 14 residues in the CDR3. CDR3 sequence (DNA): TGTGCCAGCAGCCAGTTGTTTAGTAATTCACCCCTCCACTTT. Translated: CASSQLFSNSPLHF.

The rearrangement links TRBV4-3 to TRBJ1-4, with D possibly TRBD1 on 6 matching bases. Germline V gives CDR1 LGHNA, CDR2 YSLEER. Trimming cost V 1 base and J 4 bases, with 13 bases left between them. CDR3 size: 16 residues. The CDR3 spells CASSQGPRQDNEKLFF. The CDR3 DNA reads TGCGCCAGCAGCCAAGGTCCGAGACAGGATAATGAAAAACTGTTTTTT.

The chain carries TRBV7-2 and TRBJ2-2; 12 bases are a match to TRBD2. V trimming: 3 bases; J trimming: 0 bases; junction bases outside the gene matches: 8. Looked up from germline, CDR1 is SGHTA and CDR2 is FQGNSA. CDR3 length: 19 amino acids. The CDR3 DNA follows: TGTGCCAGCAGCTTGGGGCTGACTAGCGGGGGTCCGAACACCGGGGAGCTGTTTTTT. Encoded protein: CASSLGLTSGGPNTGELFF.

This clonotype appeared a few times. The chain recombines TRBV25-1 with TRBJ2-5, with D unclear. V was clipped by 4 bases and J by 1 base, with 10 bases between them. In germline, CDR1 is MGHDK, CDR2 SYGVNS. The CDR3 has 14 residues. CDR3 loop: CASSASKGQETQYF. The CDR3 DNA sequence: TGTGCCAGCAGTGCCTCAAAGGGCCAAGAGACCCAGTACTTC.

The V call is TRBV7-2, the J call TRBJ2-3, with no clear D. The CDR3 extends over 13 amino acids. Trimming left V 1 base short and J 6 bases short, with 8 bases between. Germline CDR1 SGHTA, CDR2 FQGNSA. CDR3 DNA: TGTGCCAGCAGCTTAGAAAGGTTGGATACGCAGTATTTT. Amino acids: CASSLERLDTQYF.

This clonotype has only a few counts. This chain uses TRBV7-9 with TRBJ2-7; 11 bases fit TRBD2. Looked up from germline, CDR1 is SEHNR and CDR2 is FQNEAQ (reference sequence). The CDR3 runs to 15 residues. The V gene end was trimmed by 3 bases and the J gene end by 2 bases; junction bases not matched to a gene: 3. CDR3 loop: CASSLLAGGAYEQYV. The CDR3 DNA is TGTGCCAGCAGCTTGCTAGCGGGGGGAGCCTACGAGCAGTACGTC.

The gene calls are TRBV10-3 and TRBJ1-2; maybe TRBD1 (5 bases). Germline-derived CDR1 and CDR2 are ENHRY and SYGVKD. V lost 10 bases to trimming and J lost 6 bases, with 18 bases between them. This CDR3 spans 13 amino acids. This CDR3 reads CATKGTEDDGYTF. The CDR3 DNA sequence: TGTGCCACGAAGGGGACGGAGGATGATGGCTACACCTTC.

This clonotype was seen a handful of times. This chain joins TRBV7-2 and TRBJ2-7; 7 positions agree with TRBD1. The CDR3 is made up of 13 amino acids. The V gene end was trimmed by 4 bases and the J gene end by 8 bases; junction bases not matched to a gene: 8. CDR1 is SGHTA, CDR2 FQGNSA, per germline. CDR3: CASSSGQLLQQYF. The DNA for the CDR3 is TGTGCCAGCAGCTCGGGACAGCTCCTCCAGCAGTACTTC.

This clonotype was found a few times. This chain links TRBV12-3 or TRBV12-4 with TRBJ2-1; no definite D call. CDR3 size: 15 residues. V lost 0 bases and J lost 12, with 18 bases in between. CDR3 bases: TGTGCCAGCAGTTTAGCGTATGTTTTGGCTTCTGTGCAGTTCTTC. Its protein product is CASSLAYVLASVQFF.

The chain uses TRBV7-6 and TRBJ2-7; 9 bases fit TRBD1. The germline CDR1 and CDR2 sequences are SGHVS and FNYEAQ. This CDR3 region has 15 residues. The J segment lost 4 bases and the V segment lost 5 bases, leaving 9 bases of the junction unmatched. This CDR3 reads CASSAQEGQGYEQYF. The DNA for the CDR3 is TGTGCCAGCAGCGCCCAGGAGGGACAGGGATACGAGCAGTACTTC.

This clonotype was detected only a few times. V and J are TRBV20-1 and TRBJ2-1; 13 bases are shared with TRBD2. With 4 bases clipped from V and 9 bases from J, the junction kept 3 bases outside the gene matches. The germline CDR1 and CDR2 sequences are DFQATT and SNEGSKA (reference sequence). This CDR3 has 13 residues. CDR3 coding DNA: TGCAGTGCTAAGGGACTAGCGGGGTTTGAGCAGTTCTTC. Encoded protein: CSAKGLAGFEQFF.

This clonotype was counted a few times. This sequence joins TRBV11-3 and TRBJ2-3, with D maybe TRBD2 (6 bases). The CDR3 extends over 15 amino acids. Deletions cut 5 bases from V and 2 bases from J, with 14 bases between. Germline V gene lookup returns CDR1 SGHNT and CDR2 YENEEA. CDR3 protein: CASSPGRGFTDTQYF. Written as DNA, the CDR3 is TGTGCCAGCAGCCCCGGGCGGGGTTTCACAGATACGCAGTATTTT.

In this sample, this clonotype turned up a few times. The chain employs TRBV7-9 and TRBJ1-1; a weak D match, TRBD1 (5 bases). CDR1 and CDR2 from the germline V gene are SEHNR and FQNEAQ (reference sequence). V was trimmed by 3 bases and J by 1 base, leaving 12 bases between them. This CDR3 region has 15 residues. Written as DNA, the CDR3 is TGTGCCAGCAGCTTTGGGACTGTGCCGAACACTGAAGCTTTCTTT. It translates to CASSFGTVPNTEAFF.

The CDR3 DNA is TGTGCCACCTGGACACCTCGAGACACCGGGGAGCTGTTTTTT. Its protein is CATWTPRDTGELFF. The chain recombines TRBV28 with TRBJ2-2; TRBD1 is a possible D gene (5 bases). Germline V gene data show CDR1 as MDHEN and CDR2 as SYDVKM. The V and J ends lost 10 bases and 3 bases respectively, with 15 bases between them. The CDR3 is 14 residues long. The full variable domain, completed using reference TRBV28 and TRBJ2-2, is DVKVTQSSRYLVKRTGEKVFLECVQDMDHENMFWYRQDPGLGLRLIYFSYDVKMKEKGDIPEGYSVSREKKERFSLILESASTNQTSMYLCATWTPRDTGELFFGEGSRLTVL.

This clonotype was seen many times. V usage is TRBV7-2 and J usage is TRBJ2-7; D gene unclear. CDR1 is SGHTA and CDR2 is FQGNSA in the germline V gene. The V and J ends lost 2 bases and 11 bases respectively, with 16 bases between them. The length of the CDR3 is 13 residues. CDR3 loop: CASSLNQRDVEYF. The CDR3 DNA is TGTGCCAGCAGCTTAAATCAAAGGGATGTGGAGTACTTC.

This clonotype was counted ten times or more. The rearrangement uses TRBV9 and TRBJ2-2; TRBD1 might be the D (5 bases). V dropped 3 bases and J dropped 0 bases, with 9 bases sitting between them. Germline V gives CDR1 SGDLS, CDR2 YYNGEE. This CDR3 has 15 residues. The CDR3 here is CASSAGITNTGELFF. The CDR3 DNA follows: TGTGCCAGCAGCGCAGGGATTACGAACACCGGGGAGCTGTTTTTT.

Ten or more counts support this clonotype. The rearrangement joins TRBV5-1 to TRBJ2-3; D is unresolved. The CDR3 extends over 12 amino acids. Germline V gene lookup returns CDR1 SGHRS and CDR2 YFSETQ. V lost 1 base to trimming and J lost 4 bases, with 4 bases between them. The CDR3 sequence: CASSLSADTQYF. The CDR3 DNA reads TGCGCCAGCAGCTTGTCAGCAGATACGCAGTATTTT.

The chain carries TRBV11-2 and TRBJ2-7; 11 bases agree with TRBD1. The CDR3 loop spans 16 amino acids. Looked up from germline, CDR1 is SGHAT and CDR2 is FQNNGV. J was trimmed by 3 bases and V by 4 bases; bases with no gene match: 8. CDR3 in amino acids: CASSSPRTGGLYEQYV. DNA of the CDR3: TGTGCCAGCAGCTCTCCCCGGACAGGGGGCCTCTACGAGCAGTACGTC.

The CDR3 is CASSPTDRGAYEQYV. As DNA, the CDR3 is TGTGCCAGCAGCCCGACTGACAGAGGGGCCTACGAGCAGTACGTC. The rearrangement links TRBV28 to TRBJ2-7, with D perhaps matching TRBD1 or TRBD2 (5 bases each). Trimming cost V 6 bases and J 2 bases, with 17 bases left between them. Germline V gene lookup returns CDR1 MDHEN and CDR2 SYDVKM. This CDR3 is built from 15 residues.

The rearrangement uses TRBV20-1 and TRBJ2-2, with a tentative D call TRBD1 (6 bases). The CDR3 is made up of 14 amino acids. Deletions cut 1 base from V and 4 bases from J, with 10 bases between. Germline loops: CDR1 DFQATT, CDR2 SNEGSKA (reference sequence). CDR3 nucleotides: TGCAGTGCTAGAGGGACAGACTTCACCGGGGAGCTGTTTTTT. It encodes CSARGTDFTGELFF.

This clonotype was observed at least ten times. The V call is TRBV9, the J call TRBJ1-1, with 12 bases fitting TRBD1. CDR1 and CDR2 (germline): SGDLS, YYNGEE. This CDR3 has 16 amino acids. The junction had 8 bases not matched to a gene; V was cut back by 4 bases and J by 4 bases. CDR3 nucleotide sequence: TGTGCCAGCAGCAAGGGCGGGACAGGGGGCAGCACTGAAGCTTTCTTT. Protein sequence: CASSKGGTGGSTEAFF.

V is TRBV6-5 and J is TRBJ1-2; D perhaps matches TRBD1 (6 bases). The CDR3 contains 14 residues. Looked up from germline, CDR1 is MNHEY and CDR2 is SVGAGI. With 6 bases removed from V and 8 bases from J, the gap between germline ends came to 19 bases. The chain's CDR3 is CASSITYEGGGYTF. DNA for the CDR3: TGTGCCAGCAGCATCACTTACGAGGGGGGCGGCTACACCTTC.

The chain has TRBV29-1 and TRBJ2-3; 12 positions match TRBD2. This CDR3 contains 15 residues. Trimming removed 6 bases from V and 0 bases from J; junction bases left unmatched: 4. The V gene's germline CDR1 is SQVTM and CDR2 ANQGSEA. The CDR3 here is CSVLLAGGSTDTQYF. The CDR3 DNA follows: TGCAGCGTATTACTAGCGGGGGGCAGCACAGATACGCAGTATTTT.